What follows are 29 T cell receptor beta chains derived from one specimen sequenced in a study of CD8 T cells in Susac syndrome. RNA totalling about 0.45 to 1 ug underwent reverse transcription with random hexamers. Each CDR3 protein gets one entry after TCRdb re-called the immunoSEQ multiplex PCR reads with MiXCR. The table shows around 200,000 distinct CDR3 sequences, with around 95% occurring only once. What was sequenced was CD4+ T cells from PBMCs. The receptors stem from a human donor in good health.

The chain carries TRBV4-3 and TRBJ1-5; D perhaps matches TRBD1 (5 bases). V lost 4 bases, J lost 6 bases, and 13 bases lay in between. This CDR3 has 14 residues. Germline V gives CDR1 LGHNA, CDR2 YSLEER. The CDR3 DNA is TGCGCCAGCAGCCGGGTAGGGGAGGGTCAGCCCCAGCATTTT. Protein sequence: CASSRVGEGQPQHF.

This clonotype was detected a few times. The genes are TRBV27 and TRBJ2-7; no definite D call. The CDR3 covers 13 residues. CDR1 and CDR2 (germline): MNHEY, SMNVEV (reference sequence). V lost 5 bases, J lost 2 bases, and 10 bases lay in between. CDR3: CASSLGGPYEQYF. As DNA, the CDR3 is TGTGCCAGCAGTCTAGGCGGACCCTACGAGCAGTACTTC.

The V gene is TRBV12-3 or TRBV12-4, the J gene TRBJ2-5; D is perhaps TRBD2 (7 bases). The CDR3 is 13 residues long. The V end was cut by 6 bases, the J end by 4 bases, with 12 bases between. As DNA, the CDR3 is TGTGCCAGCAGAGAGGGAGGGGGAGAGACCCAGTACTTC. The encoded protein is CASREGGGETQYF.

The genes are TRBV4-1 and TRBJ1-2; TRBD1 matches at 9 bases. J was trimmed by 7 bases and V by 3 bases; bases with no gene match: 9. The CDR3 spans 15 residues. Germline loops: CDR1 MGHRA, CDR2 YSYEKL. In DNA, the CDR3 is TGCGCCAGCAGCCAGTACGGGACAGGGATAAGTGGCTACACCTTC. Residues: CASSQYGTGISGYTF.

The V call is TRBV30, the J call TRBJ1-1; D gene ambiguous. Germline values: CDR1 GTSNPN, CDR2 SVGIG (reference sequence). Trimming left V 1 base short and J 5 bases short, with 8 bases between. The CDR3 extends over 12 amino acids. CDR3 nucleotides: TGTGCCTGGAGTGCTTTAGGGACTGAAGCTTTCTTT. Its translation is CAWSALGTEAFF.

This chain joins TRBV29-1 and TRBJ1-2; 7 bases are shared with TRBD1. Unmatched junction bases numbered 8, after V lost 7 bases and J lost 6 bases. This CDR3 region has 12 residues. The germline CDR1 and CDR2 sequences are SQVTM and ANQGSEA. The CDR3 nucleotides are TGCAGCGCCGACAGGGAGAACGATGGCTACACCTTC. This codes for CSADRENDGYTF.

J is TRBJ2-3 and V is TRBV7-2; 8 bases map to TRBD1. V lost 1 base and J lost 0; bases outside the gene matches: 6. Looked up from germline, CDR1 is SGHTA and CDR2 is FQGNSA. This CDR3 has 17 amino acids. Here the CDR3 DNA reads TGTGCCAGCAGCTTAGGACAGGGGCGGTCCAGCACAGATACGCAGTATTTT. Amino acids: CASSLGQGRSSTDTQYF.

The J gene is TRBJ2-1, the V gene TRBV9, with TRBD2 identical over 13 bases. Looked up from germline, CDR1 is SGDLS and CDR2 is YYNGEE. With V trimmed by 0 bases and J by 9 bases, 6 bases remained unmatched. The CDR3 consists of 16 residues. CDR3 bases: TGTGCCAGCAGCGTAGCGGGGACTAGCGGGGTAGGTGAGCAGTTCTTC. This gives the protein CASSVAGTSGVGEQFF.

Details on this clonotype: At one end the junction does not follow the germline gene, possibly because of a read error. The V call is TRBV9, the J call TRBJ2-5; 9 bases map to TRBD2. Germline CDR1 is SGDLS and CDR2 is YYNGEE. The CDR3 totals 15 residues. CDR3 DNA: TGTGCCAGTAAAGCGGGAACTAGCGGGCAAGGGACCCAGTACTTC. This translates into CASKAGTSGQGTQYF.

The CDR3 DNA reads TGCGCCAGCAGCTTGGTTTCGGGGGCGACCTACGAGCAGTACTTC. Its protein product is CASSLVSGATYEQYF. This sequence joins TRBV5-1 and TRBJ2-7, with D perhaps TRBD1 or TRBD2 (6 bases each). This CDR3 contains 15 residues. Per the germline V gene, CDR1 is SGHRS and CDR2 is YFSETQ. V was trimmed by 0 bases and J by 2 bases, leaving 12 bases between them.

CDR3 sequence (DNA): TGCAGCGTTGAACTCTGGGGAAGGATCACTGAAGCTTTCTTT. Its protein product is CSVELWGRITEAFF. The chain carries TRBV29-1 and TRBJ1-1; D remains unclear. The CDR3 totals 14 residues. The V gene lost 2 bases and the J gene lost 4 bases, with 14 bases spanning the gap. Germline loops: CDR1 SQVTM, CDR2 ANQGSEA.

The genes are TRBV25-1 and TRBJ1-2; the D is unclear. The CDR3 totals 15 residues. Germline CDR1 MGHDK, CDR2 SYGVNS. The V and J ends lost 3 bases and 0 bases respectively, with 11 bases between them. The chain's CDR3 is CASSDRAVTNYGYTF. For the CDR3, the DNA is TGTGCCAGCAGTGATAGGGCAGTTACTAACTATGGCTACACCTTC.

The rearrangement uses TRBV9 and TRBJ2-6; no clear D. Between the trimmed V and J ends, which lost 0 bases and 1 base, there was a span of 5 bases. CDR3 size: 15 residues. CDR1 and CDR2 from the germline V gene are SGDLS and YYNGEE. The CDR3 region has the DNA TGTGCCAGCAGCGTAGATATATCTGGGGCCAACGTCCTGACTTTC. It codes for CASSVDISGANVLTF. The full variable domain, in which reference TRBV9 and TRBJ2-6 provide the parts outside the CDR3, is DSGVTQTPKHLITATGQRVTLRCSPRSGDLSVYWYQQSLDQGLQFLIQYYNGEERAKGNILERFSAQQFPDLHSELNLSSLELGDSALYFCASSVDISGANVLTFGAGSRLTVL.

The chain uses TRBV5-6 and TRBJ1-2, with 9 positions matching TRBD1. This CDR3 contains 15 residues. V lost 2 bases, J lost 8 bases, and 10 bases stayed unmatched. CDR1 is SGHDT and CDR2 is YYEEEE in the germline V gene. Written as DNA, the CDR3 is TGTGCCAGCAGCTTATTGACAGGGGGTCCGAGCGGCTACACCTTC. This encodes CASSLLTGGPSGYTF.

CDR3 DNA: TGTGCTAGTGGCCCTCGGGGTGATGGCACTGAAGCTTTCTTT. It encodes CASGPRGDGTEAFF. This chain uses TRBV12-5 with TRBJ1-1; D gene uncertain. The CDR3 totals 14 residues. Germline lookup yields CDR1 LGHNT and CDR2 FRNRAP. V lost 6 bases to trimming and J lost 4 bases, with 15 bases between them.

The V and J genes are TRBV20-1 and TRBJ2-2, with D maybe TRBD2 (6 bases). In germline, CDR1 is DFQATT, CDR2 SNEGSKA (reference sequence). The CDR3 runs to 14 residues. Trimming cost V 6 bases and J 0 bases, with 11 bases left between them. DNA of the CDR3: TGCAGTGCGACGGGCGGGGCGAACACCGGGGAGCTGTTTTTT. Residues: CSATGGANTGELFF.

The chain combines TRBV5-6 with TRBJ1-6, with D maybe TRBD1 (6 bases). This CDR3 comprises 16 residues. Germline V gene data show CDR1 as SGHDT and CDR2 as YYEEEE. The V end lost 4 bases, the J end lost 5 bases, and 16 bases lay between the germline ends. The CDR3 spells CASSPNTGTNNSPLHF. As DNA, the CDR3 is TGTGCCAGCAGCCCAAACACCGGGACAAATAATTCACCCCTCCACTTT. Based on the CDR3 plus reference TRBV5-6 and TRBJ1-6, the full variable domain is DAGVTQSPTHLIKTRGQQVTLRCSPKSGHDTVSWYQQALGQGPQFIFQYYEEEERQRGNFPDRFSGHQFPNYSSELNVNALLLGDSALYLCASSPNTGTNNSPLHFGNGTRLTVT.

The chain recombines TRBV9 with TRBJ1-1; 10 bases map to TRBD1. The ends lost 4 bases at V and 5 bases at J; junction bases unmatched: 5. This CDR3 region has 14 residues. Germline CDR1 and CDR2: SGDLS and YYNGEE. The CDR3 loop is CASSSTGGGTEAFF. The DNA of the CDR3 is TGTGCCAGCAGCTCGACAGGGGGCGGGACTGAAGCTTTCTTT.

V usage is TRBV29-1 and J usage is TRBJ1-4, with D maybe TRBD1 (5 bases). V dropped 4 bases and J dropped 0 bases, with 12 bases sitting between them. Germline V CDR1 and CDR2: SQVTM, ANQGSEA. This CDR3 region has 15 residues. The CDR3 DNA sequence: TGCAGCGTTGGGGGCCCCGGGGCAACTAATGAAAAACTGTTTTTT. Its translation: CSVGGPGATNEKLFF.

The chain has TRBV20-1 and TRBJ2-1; the D gene is possibly TRBD2 (5 bases). The CDR3 sequence is 16 residues long. Germline V gives CDR1 DFQATT, CDR2 SNEGSKA (reference sequence). V lost 3 bases and J lost 7, with 22 bases in between. The CDR3 nucleotides are TGCAGTGCTAGTACCATCCTCCGGGATCCGCGGAATGAGCAGTTCTTC. It translates to CSASTILRDPRNEQFF.

This chain connects TRBV20-1 to TRBJ2-5; D remains ambiguous. The CDR3 extends over 12 amino acids. In germline, CDR1 is DFQATT, CDR2 SNEGSKA (reference sequence). The V end was cut by 6 bases, the J end by 2 bases, with 10 bases between. The CDR3 spells CSAQQAQETQYF. As DNA, the CDR3 is TGCAGTGCCCAGCAAGCTCAAGAGACCCAGTACTTC.

The chain carries TRBV20-1 and TRBJ2-3; the D gene is possibly TRBD1 (6 bases). V lost 4 bases and J lost 0, with 11 bases in between. The CDR3 sequence is 14 residues long. Germline V gene data show CDR1 as DFQATT and CDR2 as SNEGSKA (reference sequence). The CDR3 protein is CSAMAGQSTDTQYF. The CDR3 nucleotides are TGCAGTGCTATGGCCGGACAGAGCACAGATACGCAGTATTTT.

The V call is TRBV12-5, the J call TRBJ2-5; 7 bases line up with TRBD1. The CDR3 totals 15 residues. CDR1 LGHNT and CDR2 FRNRAP come from the germline V gene. Germline trimming cut 6 bases from V and 0 bases from J; bases unmatched to any gene: 7. The CDR3 DNA follows: TGTGCTAGTGGCCGTGGGACAGCGGACCAAGAGACCCAGTACTTC. Its translation is CASGRGTADQETQYF.

This clonotype was observed a single time. The chain has TRBV30 and TRBJ2-2, with D unclear. The CDR3 sequence is 13 residues long. Per the germline V gene, CDR1 is GTSNPN and CDR2 is SVGIG (reference sequence). V was cut by 0 bases and J by 6 bases, with 8 bases left in between. CDR3 protein: CAWSVLEAGELFF. For the CDR3, the DNA is TGTGCCTGGAGTGTACTTGAAGCCGGGGAGCTGTTTTTT.

DNA for the CDR3: TGTGCCAGTAGTGGGCAGGTGCGCAATGAGCAGTTCTTC. This sequence encodes CASSGQVRNEQFF. The V call is TRBV19, the J call TRBJ2-1; D is undetermined. Germline loops: CDR1 LNHDA, CDR2 SQIVND (reference sequence). The CDR3 is 13 residues long. The germline V and J ends were trimmed by 5 bases and 6 bases, with 11 bases remaining between them.

This chain connects TRBV24-1 to TRBJ1-5, with unresolved D. V lost 2 bases and J 7 bases, leaving 11 bases between the germline ends. The germline gives CDR1 KGHDR, CDR2 SFDVKD. This CDR3 has 14 residues. The CDR3 nucleotides are TGTGCCACCAGTGATTCCCCGTTCGAACAGCCCCAGCATTTT. Translating gives CATSDSPFEQPQHF.

The chain employs TRBV20-1 and TRBJ2-2; tentative D call: TRBD2 (6 bases). Germline loops: CDR1 DFQATT, CDR2 SNEGSKA (reference sequence). The V and J ends lost 3 bases and 4 bases respectively, with 12 bases between them. The length of the CDR3 is 14 residues. The CDR3 sequence: CSASGTASTGELFF. The CDR3 region has the DNA TGCAGTGCTAGCGGGACTGCGAGCACCGGGGAGCTGTTTTTT.

This sequence joins TRBV2 and TRBJ1-1, with D perhaps TRBD1 (5 bases). Looked up from germline, CDR1 is SNHLY and CDR2 is FYNNEI. V dropped 8 bases and J dropped 3 bases, with 7 bases sitting between them. There are 11 residues in the CDR3. The CDR3 spells CASGRDTEAFF. In nucleotides, the CDR3 is TGTGCCAGCGGCAGGGACACTGAAGCTTTCTTT.

This clonotype was observed once. The chain has TRBV15 and TRBJ2-2; 10 positions agree with TRBD1. J lost 7 bases, V lost 1 base, and 9 bases had no gene match. CDR3 length: 17 residues. CDR1 is LNHNV, CDR2 YYDKDF, per germline (reference sequence). The CDR3 DNA follows: TGTGCCACCAGCAGAGTGACAGGGGGCGCGCGGGACGGGGAGCTGTTTTTT. Translating gives CATSRVTGGARDGELFF.